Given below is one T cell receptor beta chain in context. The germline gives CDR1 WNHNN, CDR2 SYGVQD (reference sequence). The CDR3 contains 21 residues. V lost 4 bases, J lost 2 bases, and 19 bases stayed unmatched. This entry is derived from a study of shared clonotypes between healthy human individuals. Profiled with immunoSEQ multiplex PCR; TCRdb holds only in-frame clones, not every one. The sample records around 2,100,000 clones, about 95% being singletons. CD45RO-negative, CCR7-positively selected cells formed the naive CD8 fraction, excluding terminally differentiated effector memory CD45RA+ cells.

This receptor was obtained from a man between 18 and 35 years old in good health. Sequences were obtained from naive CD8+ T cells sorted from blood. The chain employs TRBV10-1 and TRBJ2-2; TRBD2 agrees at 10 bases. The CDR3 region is CASSGLEEREGISINTGELFF. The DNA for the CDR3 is TGCGCCAGCAGTGGCCTCGAGGAGCGGGAGGGCATTTCTATTAACACCGGGGAGCTGTTTTTT.